These 10 T cell receptor beta chains originate from one sample sequenced in a study of regulatory T cells in long-lasting Graves disease. The time point was: newly diagnosed GD, antithyroid drugs for less than 3 months. PBMC RNA was the source of the TCR library. Relying on iRepertoire HTBI primers and Arm-PCR of CDR3 regions, the team built TCR beta libraries. TCRdb re-analysed the multiplex PCR reads in MiXCR, keeping a single row per CDR3 protein. The profile covers about 540,000 distinct CDR3 sequences, with approximately 12% appearing a single time and roughly 10% taken by the ten largest. Another study also made use of these data, one on T cells in Graves' hyperthyroidism and ophthalmopathy.

The sample consisted of peripheral blood mononuclear cells (PBMCs), taken at new diagnosis, from a patient treated with antithyroid drugs. Source of these receptors: a man in his thirties or forties with Graves disease.

The rearrangement uses TRBV15 and TRBJ1-2; 8 bases align to TRBD1. The germline V gene encodes CDR1 LNHNV and CDR2 YYDKDF (reference sequence). Trimming took 1 base from V and 2 from J; bases not matched to a gene: 9. CDR3 length equals 17 residues. CDR3 coding DNA: TGTGCCACCAGCAGAGGCCTGTCAGGGGGCGACAACTATGGCTACACCTTC. Translated, it gives CATSRGLSGGDNYGYTF.

The chain employs TRBV24-1 and TRBJ2-5; TRBD1 matches at 7 bases. V dropped 0 bases and J dropped 2; count of bases not matched to a gene: 2. The CDR3 runs 15 residues. Looked up from germline, CDR1 is KGHDR and CDR2 is SFDVKD. CDR3 bases: TGTGCCACCAGTGATTTGCAGACAGGGCAAGAGACCCAGTACTTC. Protein sequence: CATSDLQTGQETQYF.

In this sample, this clonotype turned up many times. The V call is TRBV28, the J call TRBJ1-6, with 7 bases aligning to TRBD1. The CDR3 spans 15 residues. J was trimmed by 5 bases and V by 4 bases; bases with no gene match: 5. The germline V gene has CDR1 MDHEN and CDR2 SYDVKM. The CDR3 spells CASSWGGTDNSPLHF. The DNA for the CDR3 is TGTGCCAGCAGTTGGGGCGGGACAGATAATTCACCCCTCCACTTT.

This chain links TRBV10-3 with TRBJ1-1; D gene ambiguous. Germline V gives CDR1 ENHRY, CDR2 SYGVKD. The V end was cut by 0 bases, the J end by 0 bases, with 8 bases between. The CDR3 runs to 15 residues. The CDR3 DNA reads as TGTGCCATCAGTGAGTCGATCGGATTGAACACTGAAGCTTTCTTT. Its translation: CAISESIGLNTEAFF.

This clonotype was recorded a few times. CDR3 in amino acids: CASRGTDRGHTEAFF. CDR3 sequence (DNA): TGTGCCAGCCGTGGGACGGACAGGGGTCACACTGAAGCTTTCTTT. The rearrangement uses TRBV19 and TRBJ1-1; 9 bases map to TRBD1. The V gene's germline CDR1 is LNHDA and CDR2 SQIVND (reference sequence). This CDR3 has 15 residues. With V trimmed by 9 bases and J by 3 bases, 11 bases remained unmatched.

This clonotype has ten or more counts. The chain links TRBV12-3 or TRBV12-4 to TRBJ2-3; a possible D gene is TRBD1 (6 bases). The CDR3 runs 15 residues. Trimming removed 8 bases at V and 2 bases at J, with 17 bases between. CDR3 amino acids: CASGQGNILTDTQYF. The CDR3 DNA is TGTGCCAGCGGCCAGGGGAACATCCTCACAGATACGCAGTATTTT.

This clonotype was counted many times. The chain is built from TRBV11-3 and TRBJ2-1; TRBD2 might be the D (6 bases). Germline assignment: CDR1 SGHNT and CDR2 YENEEA. V lost 3 bases and J lost 4, with 7 bases in between. CDR3 length equals 13 residues. The CDR3 sequence is CASSLGLYNEQFF. The CDR3 DNA follows: TGTGCCAGCAGCTTGGGACTTTACAATGAGCAGTTCTTC.

This rearrangement joins TRBV19 to TRBJ1-1, with D unresolved. CDR1 and CDR2 (germline): LNHDA, SQIVND (reference sequence). The CDR3 sequence is 17 residues long. Trimming left V 6 bases short and J 0 bases short, with 20 bases between. The CDR3 DNA follows: TGTGCCAGTAGCCCTAATTCAGGAAGATGGGTGAACACTGAAGCTTTCTTT. Its translation is CASSPNSGRWVNTEAFF.

This clonotype was counted many times. The chain recombines TRBV7-2 with TRBJ2-5; D is possibly TRBD2 (6 bases). Germline assignment: CDR1 SGHTA and CDR2 FQGNSA. V was trimmed by 7 bases and J by 2 bases, leaving 23 bases between them. There are 17 residues in the CDR3. CDR3 nucleotides: TGTGCCAGCAATTCAGGGCTAGGTAGCGGAATACAAGAGACCCAGTACTTC. Translated, it gives CASNSGLGSGIQETQYF.

Concerning this clonotype: This could be a read error, since a much larger clone is one nucleotide away. The chain recombines TRBV29-1 with TRBJ2-1; tentatively, D is TRBD2 (6 bases). From germline, CDR1 is SQVTM and CDR2 ANQGSEA. The length of the CDR3 is 12 residues. In DNA, the CDR3 is TGCAGCGTTGTAAGGGAGGACAATGAGCAGCTCTTC. It specifies CSVVREDNEQLF.